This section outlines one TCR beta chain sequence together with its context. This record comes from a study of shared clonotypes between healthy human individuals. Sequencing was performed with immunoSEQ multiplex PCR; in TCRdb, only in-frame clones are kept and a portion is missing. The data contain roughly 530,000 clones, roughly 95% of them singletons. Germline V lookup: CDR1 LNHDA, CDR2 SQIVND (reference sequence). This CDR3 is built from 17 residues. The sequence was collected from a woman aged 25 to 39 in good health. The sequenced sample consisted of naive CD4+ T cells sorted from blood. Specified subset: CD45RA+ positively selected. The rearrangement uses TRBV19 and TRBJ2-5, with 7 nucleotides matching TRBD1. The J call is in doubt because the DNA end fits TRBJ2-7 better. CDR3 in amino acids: CASSPGTAVSVAYEQYF. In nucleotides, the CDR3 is TGTGCCAGTAGTCCGGGGACAGCCGTAAGTGTGGCCTACGAGCAGTACTTC.